The 22 T cell receptor beta chains presented below share a single source sample, sequenced in a study of cytotoxic CD8 clonotypes in ibrutinib-treated CLL. Generated by immunoSEQ multiplex PCR, the TCRdb table keeps only in-frame clones and is missing some. In the table there are 270,000 or so clones, 70% to 80% of which are singletons. The material sequenced was PBMCs, taken at disease progression, from a patient treated with ibrutinib. These receptors were obtained from a human donor with chronic lymphocytic leukemia.

This clone was detected only a few times. This chain uses TRBV5-1 with TRBJ2-7; no clear D. Germline loops: CDR1 SGHRS, CDR2 YFSETQ. Trimming stripped 0 bases from V and 0 bases from J, with 7 bases between. This CDR3 is 14 amino acids long. CDR3 in amino acids: CASSLDGVSYEQYF. The CDR3 DNA sequence: TGCGCCAGCAGCTTGGATGGTGTCTCCTACGAGCAGTACTTC.

The chain has TRBV5-1 and TRBJ2-5, with TRBD2 matching 8 bases. Germline CDR1 is SGHRS and CDR2 is YFSETQ. V lost 0 bases and J lost 1; bases outside the gene matches: 8. The CDR3 is 17 amino acids. CDR3 residues: CASSLAGTRRAQETQYF. The CDR3 nucleotides are TGCGCCAGCAGCTTGGCAGGGACTAGAAGGGCCCAAGAGACCCAGTACTTC. The entire variable domain, with the rest obtained from reference TRBV5-1 and TRBJ2-5, is as follows: KAGVTQTPRYLIKTRGQQVTLSCSPISGHRSVSWYQQTPGQGLQFLFEYFSETQRNKGNFPGRFSGRQFSNSRSEMNVSTLELGDSALYLCASSLAGTRRAQETQYFGPGTRLLVL.

This chain uses TRBV19 with TRBJ2-7; 8 positions match TRBD2. Per the germline V gene, CDR1 is LNHDA and CDR2 is SQIVND (reference sequence). This CDR3 is 13 amino acids long. With 10 bases clipped from V and 2 bases from J, the junction kept 7 bases outside the gene matches. The CDR3 sequence: CATSGGATYEQYF. For the CDR3, the DNA is TGTGCCACCAGCGGGGGTGCCACCTACGAGCAGTACTTC.

The V gene is TRBV7-6, the J gene TRBJ2-7; 9 bases align to TRBD2. The ends lost 2 bases at V and 3 bases at J; junction bases unmatched: 2. The CDR3 consists of 14 residues. The germline V gene encodes CDR1 SGHVS and CDR2 FNYEAQ. CDR3 nucleotides: TGTGCCAGCAGCTTAATAGCGGGAGACTACGAGCAGTACTTC. Protein product: CASSLIAGDYEQYF.

This sequence joins TRBV28 and TRBJ2-3, with D perhaps matching TRBD2 (6 bases). CDR1 is MDHEN, CDR2 SYDVKM, per germline. V shed 4 bases and J shed 2 bases, with 19 bases lying between them. CDR3 length: 17 amino acids. The CDR3 sequence: CASSYPTPGTHTDTQYF. The CDR3 DNA sequence: TGTGCCAGCAGTTACCCCACGCCCGGGACTCACACAGATACGCAGTATTTT.

V is TRBV5-1 and J is TRBJ2-3; D may be TRBD1 (6 bases). CDR3 length: 15 amino acids. Germline CDR1 reads SGHRS; CDR2 reads YFSETQ. Trimming stripped 0 bases from V and 8 bases from J, with 16 bases between. Here the CDR3 DNA reads TGCGCCAGCAGCTTGGAACAGGGTGGGTTTGGTACGCAGTATTTT. It is translated as CASSLEQGGFGTQYF.

This clone was detected only a few times. This chain connects TRBV4-3 to TRBJ1-2; TRBD1 is a possible D gene (5 bases). This CDR3 spans 14 amino acids. Trimming removed 2 bases at V and 4 bases at J, with 11 bases between. Germline CDR1 reads LGHNA; CDR2 reads YSLEER. The CDR3 bases are TGCGCCAGCAGCCAAAGAGCACAGGCCTATGGCTACACCTTC. This codes for CASSQRAQAYGYTF.

The J gene is TRBJ1-4, the V gene TRBV2; 7 nucleotides agree with TRBD1. V lost 6 bases and J lost 7; bases outside the gene matches: 8. Germline V CDR1 and CDR2: SNHLY, FYNNEI. The CDR3 length is 14 residues. The CDR3, as DNA: TGTGCCAGCAGGCGCCTCCCAGGGGGTGAAAAACTGTTTTTT. Translation: CASRRLPGGEKLFF.

This clone was detected only once. This rearrangement joins TRBV19 to TRBJ2-7; 7 bases match TRBD2. The CDR3 covers 14 residues. The germline V gene encodes CDR1 LNHDA and CDR2 SQIVND (reference sequence). J lost 4 bases, V lost 3 bases, and 6 bases had no gene match. The CDR3 loop is CASSIGGSWYEQYF. The DNA for the CDR3 is TGTGCCAGTAGTATCGGCGGGAGTTGGTACGAGCAGTACTTC.

This clone was seen once. The chain combines TRBV6-6 with TRBJ1-2; no reliable D call. The CDR3 totals 13 residues. Germline CDR1 and CDR2: MNHNY and SVGAGI (reference sequence). Trimming cost V 6 bases and J 1 base, with 9 bases left between them. The CDR3 loop is CASSMDGNYGYTF. The CDR3 bases are TGTGCCAGCAGCATGGACGGTAACTATGGCTACACCTTC.

Comment on this clone: The sample holds other DNA sequences that translate to the same CDR3. CDR3 loop: CASSVGGQGYEQYF. CDR3 bases: TGTGCCAGCAGCGTAGGGGGACAGGGTTACGAGCAGTACTTC. This chain connects TRBV9 to TRBJ2-7, with 9 bases lining up with TRBD1. The CDR3 spans 14 residues. CDR1 is SGDLS, CDR2 YYNGEE, per germline. V lost 0 bases and J lost 4; bases outside the gene matches: 2.

This chain joins TRBV7-8 and TRBJ2-7; 8 nucleotides line up with TRBD1. Per the germline V gene, CDR1 is SGHVS and CDR2 is FQNEAQ. The CDR3 has 15 amino acids. V shed 5 bases, J shed 4 bases, and the junction held 10 bases outside the gene matches. CDR3 DNA sequence: TGTGCCAGCAGCAAAGACGCAGGACAGGGTTACGAGCAGTACTTC. It yields the protein CASSKDAGQGYEQYF.

This clone was observed a single time. This chain uses TRBV5-1 with TRBJ2-3, with D possibly being TRBD1 or TRBD2 (6 bases each). This CDR3 contains 14 residues. Trimming cost V 4 bases and J 2 bases, with 11 bases left between them. The germline CDR1 and CDR2 sequences are SGHRS and YFSETQ. CDR3 region: CASSRGLLTDTQYF. CDR3 DNA: TGCGCCAGCAGCCGGGGGCTCCTCACAGATACGCAGTATTTT.

The chain carries TRBV14 and TRBJ2-5; the match to TRBD2 covers 10 bases. The CDR3 has 15 amino acids. The germline CDR1 and CDR2 sequences are SGHDN and FVKESK. V was clipped by 5 bases and J by 5 bases; unmatched bases: 8. CDR3 residues: CASSIRTSGVETQYF. The CDR3 coding sequence is TGTGCCAGCAGCATACGGACTAGCGGAGTGGAGACCCAGTACTTC.

The CDR3 DNA reads TGTGCCAGCAGTGGCCTGACAGCAATCCAAGAGACCCAGTACTTC. Translated, it gives CASSGLTAIQETQYF. The chain is built from TRBV6-1 and TRBJ2-5, with D maybe TRBD1 (5 bases). This CDR3 has 15 residues. From germline, CDR1 is MNHNS and CDR2 SASEGT. Trimming pared 4 bases from V and 1 base from J, leaving 13 bases between.

The J gene is TRBJ2-3, the V gene TRBV7-6; possible D gene TRBD2, 5 bases. The CDR3 length is 14 residues. The V gene lost 2 bases and the J gene lost 4 bases, with 10 bases spanning the gap. The V gene's germline CDR1 is SGHVS and CDR2 FNYEAQ. The CDR3 sequence is CASSLKGAADTQYF. CDR3 DNA sequence: TGTGCCAGCAGCTTAAAAGGAGCGGCAGATACGCAGTATTTT.

V and J are TRBV29-1 and TRBJ2-5; unclear D gene. V lost 8 bases and J 2 bases, leaving 18 bases between the germline ends. From germline, CDR1 is SQVTM and CDR2 ANQGSEA. This CDR3 region has 14 residues. The CDR3 sequence is CSIQVQKIQETQYF. CDR3 nucleotides: TGCAGCATCCAAGTCCAGAAGATACAAGAGACCCAGTACTTC.

The J gene is TRBJ2-7, the V gene TRBV18; 10 nucleotides align to TRBD1. The CDR3 covers 14 residues. V lost 6 bases, J lost 5 bases, and 7 bases stayed unmatched. The germline CDR1 and CDR2 sequences are KGHSH and LQKENI. The CDR3 DNA is TGTGCCAGCTCTCCGGGACAGGGGTTCCACGAGCAGTACTTC. Translation gives CASSPGQGFHEQYF.

The genes are TRBV6-1 and TRBJ2-1, with D unresolved. Germline V lookup: CDR1 MNHNS, CDR2 SASEGT. CDR3 size: 10 residues. V gave up 6 bases and J gave up 7 bases, with 4 bases separating them. This CDR3 reads CASSWNEQFF. DNA of the CDR3: TGTGCCAGCAGCTGGAATGAGCAGTTCTTC.

This clone was seen only a few times. CDR3 amino acids: CATSRDTVTEAFF. The DNA for the CDR3 is TGTGCCACCAGCAGAGACACGGTCACTGAAGCTTTCTTT. The chain is built from TRBV15 and TRBJ1-1; D not certain. The V end lost 0 bases, the J end lost 4 bases, and 6 bases lay between the germline ends. The CDR3 has 13 residues. CDR1 is LNHNV and CDR2 is YYDKDF in the germline V gene (reference sequence).

A remark on this clone: Other DNA sequences of this sample code for an identical CDR3. This chain links TRBV10-3 with TRBJ1-2; D may be TRBD1 (5 bases). Germline CDR1 ENHRY, CDR2 SYGVKD. CDR3 length: 12 amino acids. Trimming took 4 bases from V and 4 from J, leaving 7 bases between them. Here the CDR3 DNA reads TGTGCCATCAGTGGACAGTCCTATGGCTACACCTTC. It encodes CAISGQSYGYTF.

The chain carries TRBV5-4 and TRBJ1-5, with no clear D. CDR1 and CDR2 (germline): SGHNT, YYREEE (reference sequence). The CDR3 contains 13 residues. V was pared by 1 base and J by 3 bases, with 5 bases between. The CDR3 bases are TGTGCCAGCAGCTTGAACCCCAATCAGCCCCAGCATTTT. Translation: CASSLNPNQPQHF.